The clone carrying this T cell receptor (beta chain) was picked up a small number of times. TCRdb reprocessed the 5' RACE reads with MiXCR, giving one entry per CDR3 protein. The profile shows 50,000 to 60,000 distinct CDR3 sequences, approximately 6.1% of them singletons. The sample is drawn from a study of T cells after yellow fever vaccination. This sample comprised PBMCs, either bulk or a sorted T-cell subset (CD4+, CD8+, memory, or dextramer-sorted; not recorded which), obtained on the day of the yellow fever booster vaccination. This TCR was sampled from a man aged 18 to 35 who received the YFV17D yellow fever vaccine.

This CDR3 reads CASRSDRADGYTF. CDR3 DNA: TGTGCCAGCAGAAGTGATAGGGCAGATGGCTACACCTTC. The chain employs TRBV2 and TRBJ1-2; D remains unclear. V was pared by 6 bases and J by 6 bases, with 14 bases between. Germline-derived CDR1 and CDR2 are SNHLY and FYNNEI. CDR3 length: 13 amino acids.